This paragraph covers one TCR beta chain sequence. Its antigen is as yet unknown. A much larger clone sits a single nucleotide away, making a read error possible. Likely a read error: the CDR3 ends without its conserved phenylalanine or tryptophan. Germline CDR1 SNHLY, CDR2 FYNNEI. The CDR3 has 15 amino acids. Cells sorted as Tregs were CD4+, CD25+ and CD127-/low. Study-wide findings and caveats: Whole repertoires were not studied in the larger cohort, only one V-J beta rearrangement. Tumor Tregs overlapped most with tumor, then blood, naive CD4+ cells. The TCR gene usage of tumor memory CD4+ T cells clustered together with blood and lymph node memory CD4+ cells and with lymph node naive CD4+ cells.

Full-length variable regions came from constant-region reverse primers plus semi-nested Nested Universal Primer A PCR. MiXCR, applied by TCRdb to the 5' RACE reads, yields one record per CDR3 protein. The sample records about 40,000 distinct CDR3 sequences, over 20% being singletons. This receptor was obtained from a female donor with breast cancer. Sample: Tregs sorted from a lymph node. The genes are TRBV2 and TRBJ2-7; 8 nucleotides agree with TRBD1. The CDR3, as DNA: TGTGCCAGCAGGGAAGGACAGGGTGAACCCTACGAGCAGTACCTC. Residues: CASREGQGEPYEQYL.